One T cell receptor beta chain is described in this entry. V lost 5 bases and J 1 base, leaving 18 bases between the germline ends. Germline V lookup: CDR1 GTSNPN, CDR2 SVGIG (reference sequence). This CDR3 is 16 amino acids long. This sample is part of a study of blood T cell repertoires in COVID-19. Study at large: The United States, Italy and Spain were the sources of the acute and convalescent COVID-19 samples.

In the original processing: Nucleated cell counts were estimated from reference gene primer amplification. TCRdb's table, derived via immunoSEQ multiplex PCR, lists solely in-frame clones and lacks some. The V and J calls and clone size were taken over from that table, and D and trimming were inferred from the DNA. The sample yields approximately 220,000 clones, around 82% seen once. This receptor was identified in a woman between 40 and 50 years old with active or convalescent COVID-19. The specimen was peripheral blood. The chain combines TRBV30 with TRBJ1-3; no clear D gene. The CDR3 DNA is TGTGCCTGGGAAGATTCCGTCATCGAGTCTGGAAACACCATATATTTT. This sequence encodes CAWEDSVIESGNTIYF.